This TCR beta chain is from a study of T-cell memory formation after mild COVID-19. About the study: Among the donors, TCR clusters were largely specific to each donor.

This clonotype showed up just once. Its antigen is still unknown. The germline V gene has CDR1 LGHNA and CDR2 YSLEER. V was pared by 4 bases and J by 5 bases, with 12 bases between. The CDR3 runs 14 residues. Broader study findings: Among contracting clones, CD4+ were mainly CM/EM and CD8+ enriched in EMRA. Pre-infection memory held some responding clones, suggesting pre-existing cross-reactive T cells responded.

TCRdb reprocessed the 5' RACE reads with MiXCR, giving one entry per CDR3 protein. The table has roughly 620,000 distinct CDR3 sequences, roughly 17% seen once. The sequence was obtained from an adult woman who had mild COVID-19 (a few samples of this study predate the infection). Cell type and time point are not known. Sequencing input: PBMCs or a T cell subset sorted from them (not recorded which). J is TRBJ1-5 and V is TRBV4-3; possibly TRBD1 for D (6 bases). CDR3 nucleotides: TGCGCCAGCAGCCTCGACAGGTTTGATCAGCCCCAGCATTTT. Its protein is CASSLDRFDQPQHF.